This TCR beta chain came from a study of blood T cell repertoires in COVID-19. Study-level information: T cells, B-cell-depleted T cells, or PBMCs provided the cDNA or gDNA that served as material.

Methods used by the authors: It was from reference gene primer amplification that nucleated cell counts were estimated. Method: immunoSEQ multiplex PCR; TCRdb's copy keeps in-frame clones and lacks some. V and J calls and clone size are given by that table; D and trimming were obtained from the DNA. The sample has 150,000 or so clones, over 60% seen once. The receptor's source is a woman aged 80 or over with active or convalescent COVID-19. Sample: peripheral blood.

CDR3 in DNA: TGTGCCAGCCTTATCCTAGAGGGGAGGGCCCATGGCTACACCTTC. As protein: CASLILEGRAHGYTF. The gene calls are TRBV6-4 and TRBJ1-2; tentatively, D is TRBD1 (5 bases). Trimming cost V 8 bases and J 6 bases, with 22 bases left between them. The CDR3 runs to 15 residues. Germline V gene data show CDR1 as MRHNA and CDR2 as SNTAGT.